This T cell receptor beta chain is from a study of PD-1 blockade in classical Hodgkin lymphoma. All the patients suffered relapse after autologous stem cell transplantation, and brentuximab vedotin exposure differed. The study, taken as a whole, reports: The study reported lower baseline TCR diversity in newly diagnosed patients than in healthy donors.

Data came from immunoSEQ multiplex PCR; TCRdb stores just in-frame clones and leaves some out. The sample contains some 64,000 clones, 80% to 90% of which appear only once. In the case of this clone: Its antigen remains unknown.

The V end was cut by 5 bases, the J end by 2 bases, with 12 bases between. Germline V lookup: CDR1 LNHDA, CDR2 SQIVND (reference sequence). The CDR3 extends over 14 amino acids. This clonotype was obtained from a human donor with classical Hodgkin lymphoma. V usage is TRBV19 and J usage is TRBJ1-1, with D unclear. The sample was peripheral blood mononuclear cells (PBMCs), taken at baseline. The CDR3 protein is CASSHRSDNTEAFF. The DNA for the CDR3 is TGTGCCAGTAGTCATCGCTCGGATAACACTGAAGCTTTCTTT.